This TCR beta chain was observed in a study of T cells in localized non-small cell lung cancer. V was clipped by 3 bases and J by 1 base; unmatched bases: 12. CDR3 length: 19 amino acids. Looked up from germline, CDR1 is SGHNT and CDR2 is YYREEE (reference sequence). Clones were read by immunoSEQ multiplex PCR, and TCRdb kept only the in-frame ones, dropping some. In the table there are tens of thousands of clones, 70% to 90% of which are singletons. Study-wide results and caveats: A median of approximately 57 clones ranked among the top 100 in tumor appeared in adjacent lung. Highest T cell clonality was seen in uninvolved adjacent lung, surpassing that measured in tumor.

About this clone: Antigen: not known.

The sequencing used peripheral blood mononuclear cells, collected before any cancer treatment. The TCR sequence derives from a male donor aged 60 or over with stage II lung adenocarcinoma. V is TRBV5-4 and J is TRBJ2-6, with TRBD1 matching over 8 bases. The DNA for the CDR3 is TGTGCCAGCAGCTGGCGGACCGGGACAGGAGCATCTGGGGCCAACGTCCTGACTTTC. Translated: CASSWRTGTGASGANVLTF.